This T cell receptor beta chain was obtained from a study of blood T cells in healthy people across ages. Combining a sample-barcoded 5' primer with a J-beta primer mix, a second PCR ran for roughly 7 to 12 cycles. TCRdb reanalysed the 5' RACE reads using MiXCR and keeps one entry per CDR3 protein. The sample includes about 830,000 distinct CDR3 sequences, about 62% of them seen just once. Whole-study findings and limits: Long-lived and aged donors differed, with more naive CD4+ cells and higher diversity in the long-lived.

A word on this clonotype: Its specificity is unknown.

The CDR3 has 13 amino acids. Germline CDR1 is SGHKS and CDR2 is YYEKEE (reference sequence). Trimming took 9 bases from V and 3 from J; bases not matched to a gene: 7. V is TRBV5-5 and J is TRBJ2-5, with TRBD1 matching 8 bases. The sequence was obtained from a man aged 25 to 40 in good health. The material sequenced was blood. As DNA, the CDR3 is TGTGCCACCGCGGACAGGGAGAAAGAGACCCAGTACTTC. It is translated as CATADREKETQYF.